The present T cell receptor beta chain was sequenced within a study of CD8+ T cells in alopecia areata. Study results and caveats: Elevated clonality characterized lesional scalp relative to normal scalp, particularly in alopecia totalis/universalis. For patients receiving tofacitinib, scalp clonality and expanded CD8+ clones among the top 100 significantly decreased.

Treatment of the sample: oral pan-JAK inhibitor, 5-10 mg twice daily. Concerning this clone itself: The antigen remains unidentified.

Germline lookup yields CDR1 SQVTM and CDR2 ANQGSEA. V was clipped by 3 bases and J by 2 bases, with 12 bases between them. The length of the CDR3 is 14 residues. Sequencing templates came from extracted RNA that was reverse transcribed into cDNA. Here immunoSEQ multiplex PCR was the method, and the copy in TCRdb shows in-frame clones only, minus some. The sample shows 75,000 to 85,000 clones, about 71% of them seen only once. The receptor's source is a human donor with alopecia areata. The chain is built from TRBV29-1 and TRBJ2-3, with a tentative D call TRBD2 (6 bases). The sample here was CD8+ T cells sorted from blood, taken at week 24, from a patient treated with tofacitinib. The CDR3 coding sequence is TGCAGCGTTGACTTCGGGGGTCTCACAGATACGCAGTATTTT. Translation: CSVDFGGLTDTQYF.